These 29 T cell receptor beta chains were all obtained from the same sample, sequenced in a study of identical twins. From the 5' RACE reads, TCRdb called clonotypes with MiXCR, one entry per CDR3 protein. The data show about 280,000 distinct CDR3 sequences, about 8% seen once. These sequences were also reported in another study, on yellow fever vaccine responses in identical twins.

What was sequenced was memory (CD45RO+) T cells sorted from blood. The source is a young woman in good health.

The sample holds many counts of this clonotype. The chain joins TRBV7-2 to TRBJ2-1; 9 nucleotides align to TRBD2. The ends lost 4 bases at V and 5 bases at J; junction bases unmatched: 12. This CDR3 has 17 residues. Germline CDR1 is SGHTA and CDR2 is FQGNSA. This CDR3 is CASSSTLAGGRNNEQFF. CDR3 nucleotide sequence: TGTGCCAGCAGCTCCACGCTCGCGGGGGGGCGCAACAATGAGCAGTTCTTC.

This clonotype was seen at least ten times. This chain connects TRBV6-2 or TRBV6-3 to TRBJ2-7; D is ambiguous. This CDR3 has 13 residues. The germline V gene has CDR1 MNHEY and CDR2 SVGEGT. V was clipped by 7 bases and J by 0 bases, with 10 bases between them. CDR3 in DNA: TGTGCCAGCACTGACACCACCTCCTACGAGCAGTACGTC. As protein: CASTDTTSYEQYV.

This clonotype has only a few counts. V is TRBV5-5 and J is TRBJ2-5, with D perhaps TRBD1 (6 bases). V was cut by 4 bases and J by 2 bases, with 18 bases left in between. Germline assignment: CDR1 SGHKS and CDR2 YYEKEE (reference sequence). The CDR3 contains 16 residues. The chain's CDR3 is CASSGGQKIGQETQYF. The CDR3 region has the DNA TGTGCCAGCAGCGGAGGACAGAAAATCGGGCAAGAGACCCAGTACTTC.

The chain carries TRBV20-1 and TRBJ2-3; D is possibly TRBD1 (5 bases). CDR1 and CDR2 from the germline V gene are DFQATT and SNEGSKA (reference sequence). There are 16 residues in the CDR3. V lost 6 bases, J lost 6 bases, and 25 bases lay in between. This CDR3 is CSATPPQGSKGDTQYF. The CDR3 DNA sequence: TGCAGTGCGACACCACCCCAGGGCTCGAAGGGGGATACGCAGTATTTT.

This clonotype occurred a few times. V usage is TRBV7-6 and J usage is TRBJ1-3, with D possibly TRBD1 on 5 matching bases. V was pared by 7 bases and J by 0 bases, with 10 bases between. The CDR3 consists of 14 residues. Germline loops: CDR1 SGHVS, CDR2 FNYEAQ. CDR3: CASTQDNSGNTIYF. Here the CDR3 DNA reads TGTGCCAGCACCCAGGACAACTCTGGAAACACCATATATTTT.

This clonotype has more than one count but fewer than ten. The chain is built from TRBV25-1 and TRBJ2-7, with 15 bases identical to TRBD2. V gave up 3 bases and J gave up 2 bases; unmatched junction bases: 11. This CDR3 spans 19 amino acids. Germline V gene lookup returns CDR1 MGHDK and CDR2 SYGVNS. The CDR3 is CASSDSGLAGGHVTYEQYF. The DNA for the CDR3 is TGTGCCAGCAGTGATTCTGGACTAGCGGGAGGGCACGTAACCTACGAGCAGTACTTC.

This clonotype showed up just a few times. This chain links TRBV28 with TRBJ2-7; unclear D gene. Germline loops: CDR1 MDHEN, CDR2 SYDVKM. The CDR3 covers 12 residues. V lost 5 bases to trimming and J lost 4 bases, with 9 bases between them. The CDR3 bases are TGTGCCAGCAGTCCCGACGCTTACGAGCAGTACGTC. Residues: CASSPDAYEQYV.

In its sample, this clonotype was seen many times. The rearrangement links TRBV3-1 to TRBJ2-1; D remains unclear. The germline V and J ends were trimmed by 4 bases and 8 bases, with 12 bases remaining between them. CDR1 and CDR2 (germline): LGHDT, YNNKEL (reference sequence). The CDR3 has 13 amino acids. CDR3 nucleotides: TGTGCCAGCAGCCTCCTGGCGGCCGATGAGCAGTTCTTC. This gives the protein CASSLLAADEQFF.

The rearrangement joins TRBV20-1 to TRBJ2-1, with D hard to call. Germline values: CDR1 DFQATT, CDR2 SNEGSKA (reference sequence). The CDR3 covers 14 residues. V was pared by 7 bases and J by 0 bases, with 13 bases between. The CDR3 protein is CSVPRAASYNEQFF. The CDR3 bases are TGCAGTGTCCCCCGGGCCGCCTCCTACAATGAGCAGTTCTTC.

This clonotype was detected ten times or more. The rearrangement links TRBV15 to TRBJ2-1; 9 bases fit TRBD2. The junction had 4 bases not matched to a gene; V was cut back by 1 base and J by 6 bases. The germline gives CDR1 LNHNV, CDR2 YYDKDF (reference sequence). CDR3 length: 15 amino acids. The CDR3 here is CATSRGLAGSNEQFF. For the CDR3, the DNA is TGTGCCACCAGCAGAGGTCTAGCGGGATCCAATGAGCAGTTCTTC.

The sample holds one count of this clonotype. The chain couples TRBV10-3 to TRBJ2-1; 10 bases agree with TRBD2. CDR1 is ENHRY and CDR2 is SYGVKD in the germline V gene. The V and J ends lost 10 bases and 5 bases, in that order; junction bases with no gene match: 11. The CDR3 is 15 residues long. CDR3 region: CATRITSGVNNEQFF. DNA for the CDR3: TGTGCCACCAGGATAACTAGCGGGGTAAACAATGAGCAGTTCTTC.

The genes are TRBV18 and TRBJ1-5, with D unresolved. Trimming pared 2 bases from V and 4 bases from J, leaving 6 bases between. Germline values: CDR1 KGHSH, CDR2 LQKENI. This CDR3 has 13 residues. CDR3 loop: CASSPNQNQPQHF. The CDR3 DNA reads as TGTGCCAGCTCACCAAACCAAAATCAGCCCCAGCATTTT.

This clonotype was detected once. V and J are TRBV18 and TRBJ2-3; TRBD2 agrees at 8 bases. The CDR3 totals 14 residues. Trimming removed 3 bases from V and 6 bases from J; junction bases left unmatched: 5. Germline values: CDR1 KGHSH, CDR2 LQKENI. CDR3 bases: TGTGCCAGCTCACCGCCGGGAGGGCACGATACGCAGTATTTT. It encodes CASSPPGGHDTQYF.

This clonotype was observed at least ten times. The rearrangement links TRBV6-5 to TRBJ2-3, with a possible D match to TRBD2 (6 bases). The ends were cut back, 2 bases at V and 3 bases at J, with 9 bases in the middle. The CDR3 has 14 amino acids. Germline assignment: CDR1 MNHEY and CDR2 SVGAGI. This CDR3 is CASSYGGLTDTQYF. The CDR3 coding sequence is TGTGCCAGCAGTTACGGGGGGTTAACAGATACGCAGTATTTT.

This clonotype was counted at least ten times. This rearrangement joins TRBV29-1 to TRBJ2-1; the D call may be TRBD1 or TRBD2 (6 bases each). The CDR3 runs to 14 residues. Germline V lookup: CDR1 SQVTM, CDR2 ANQGSEA. Deletions cut 4 bases from V and 3 bases from J, with 13 bases between. The CDR3 coding sequence is TGCAGCGTTGCCTGGGGGGCCCACTACAATGAGCAGTTCTTC. Protein: CSVAWGAHYNEQFF.

This clonotype has at least ten counts. The rearrangement links TRBV5-1 to TRBJ2-3, with D maybe TRBD2 (6 bases). With 1 base removed from V and 8 bases from J, the gap between germline ends came to 11 bases. The CDR3 covers 13 residues. Germline V CDR1 and CDR2: SGHRS, YFSETQ. CDR3 coding DNA: TGCGCCAGCAGCTTGCACGCGGGGTTTACGCAGTATTTT. Its translation: CASSLHAGFTQYF.

This clonotype was seen many times. The chain combines TRBV18 with TRBJ1-1, with 7 bases identical to TRBD1. In germline, CDR1 is KGHSH, CDR2 LQKENI. This CDR3 has 13 amino acids. Trimming took 4 bases from V and 1 from J; bases not matched to a gene: 0. The CDR3 DNA is TGTGCCAGCTCACGACAGGGGAACACTGAAGCTTTCTTT. Translation: CASSRQGNTEAFF.

The CDR3 region has the DNA TGTGCCCCCGGGCCCTCTGGGGCCAACGTCCTGACTTTC. Translation gives CAPGPSGANVLTF. This chain uses TRBV19 with TRBJ2-6; D call uncertain. Between the trimmed V and J ends, which lost 11 bases and 0 bases, there was a span of 8 bases. The CDR3 runs 13 residues. The V gene's germline CDR1 is LNHDA and CDR2 SQIVND (reference sequence). Filled out from reference TRBV19 and TRBJ2-6, the complete variable domain reads DGGITQSPKYLFRKEGQNVTLSCEQNLNHDAMYWYRQDPGQGLRLIYYSQIVNDFQKGDIAEGYSVSREKKESFPLTVTSAQKNPTAFYLCAPGPSGANVLTFGAGSRLTVL.

This chain joins TRBV2 and TRBJ2-3, with 11 bases matching TRBD2. Germline-derived CDR1 and CDR2 are SNHLY and FYNNEI. Trimming removed 4 bases from V and 0 bases from J; junction bases left unmatched: 9. CDR3 size: 18 residues. CDR3 sequence reads: CASSGDSGRVESTDTQYF. The CDR3 region has the DNA TGTGCCAGCAGTGGAGATAGCGGGAGGGTAGAGAGCACAGATACGCAGTATTTT.

This clonotype was observed a handful of times. The chain joins TRBV7-6 to TRBJ2-1; 8 nucleotides agree with TRBD2. V lost 1 base to trimming and J lost 8 bases; unmatched junction nucleotides: 4. The CDR3 is 14 amino acids. Germline CDR1 SGHVS, CDR2 FNYEAQ. CDR3 nucleotides: TGTGCCAGCAGCTTAGACCTAGCGGGCTATGAGCAGTTCTTC. It translates to CASSLDLAGYEQFF.

The rearrangement joins TRBV6-6 to TRBJ2-7; D uncertain. CDR1 MNHNY and CDR2 SVGAGI come from the germline V gene (reference sequence). The CDR3 has 11 amino acids. V lost 6 bases and J lost 5, with 8 bases in between. CDR3 in DNA: TGTGCCAGCAGCAGTCCCAACGAGCAGTACTTC. This translates into CASSSPNEQYF.

The rearrangement links TRBV12-3 or TRBV12-4 to TRBJ1-2; TRBD1 agrees at 9 bases. The ends lost 6 bases at V and 5 bases at J; junction bases unmatched: 16. The CDR3 is 17 residues long. Written as DNA, the CDR3 is TGTGCCAGCAGCCCCACTAGACAGGGGGGGTTGGTTTATGGCTACACCTTC. Its translation is CASSPTRQGGLVYGYTF.

In its sample, this clonotype was seen many times. V and J are TRBV4-2 and TRBJ2-1, with 12 positions matching TRBD2. With V trimmed by 0 bases and J by 4 bases, 10 bases remained unmatched. Germline V gives CDR1 LGHNA, CDR2 YNFKEQ. There are 19 residues in the CDR3. CDR3 sequence: CASSQDNLAGGPGYNEQFF. CDR3 DNA sequence: TGTGCCAGCAGCCAAGATAACCTAGCGGGGGGGCCGGGTTACAATGAGCAGTTCTTC.

This clonotype was detected many times. The J gene is TRBJ1-2, the V gene TRBV24-1; TRBD1 might be the D (6 bases). The CDR3 sequence is 14 residues long. The V end was cut by 5 bases, the J end by 1 base, with 10 bases between. Germline V gives CDR1 KGHDR, CDR2 SFDVKD. CDR3 nucleotide sequence: TGTGCCACCAGTGCTGGACAGCTTAACTATGGCTACACCTTC. As protein: CATSAGQLNYGYTF.

This clonotype was counted between two and nine times. V is TRBV28 and J is TRBJ2-1, with 7 bases aligning to TRBD2. The ends lost 7 bases at V and 6 bases at J; junction bases unmatched: 12. Germline V lookup: CDR1 MDHEN, CDR2 SYDVKM. There are 15 residues in the CDR3. CDR3 sequence reads: CASIVGGRSVNEQFF. As DNA, the CDR3 is TGTGCCAGCATCGTGGGGGGGAGGAGTGTCAATGAGCAGTTCTTC.

This clonotype has at least ten counts. This chain connects TRBV20-1 to TRBJ1-5, with D tentatively TRBD1 (5 bases). The germline CDR1 and CDR2 sequences are DFQATT and SNEGSKA (reference sequence). V dropped 0 bases and J dropped 6 bases, with 12 bases sitting between them. This CDR3 region has 14 residues. CDR3 protein: CSARDLGGGQPQHF. As DNA, the CDR3 is TGCAGTGCTAGAGATCTTGGGGGTGGTCAGCCCCAGCATTTT.

In this sample, this clonotype turned up a few times. The chain links TRBV24-1 to TRBJ2-5; D may match TRBD1 or TRBD2 (5 bases each). This CDR3 spans 14 amino acids. CDR1 and CDR2 from the germline V gene are KGHDR and SFDVKD. V was trimmed by 4 bases and J by 2 bases, leaving 10 bases between them. CDR3 residues: CATSDRDVQETQYF. The DNA of the CDR3 is TGTGCCACCAGTGACCGGGACGTACAAGAGACCCAGTACTTC.

This clonotype was observed a few times. V gene TRBV20-1 combines with J gene TRBJ2-1; tentative D call: TRBD2 (5 bases). The V gene lost 3 bases and the J gene lost 9 bases, with 6 bases spanning the gap. The length of the CDR3 is 10 residues. Germline loops: CDR1 DFQATT, CDR2 SNEGSKA (reference sequence). This CDR3 reads CSASAGEQFF. The CDR3 DNA sequence: TGCAGTGCTAGCGCGGGTGAGCAGTTCTTC.

The V and J genes are TRBV9 and TRBJ2-3, with TRBD2 identical over 7 bases. The CDR3 sequence is 13 residues long. V lost 7 bases to trimming and J lost 1 base; unmatched junction nucleotides: 3. Germline loops: CDR1 SGDLS, CDR2 YYNGEE. The CDR3, as DNA: TGTGCCAGCGGAAGCGGGGGCACAGATACGCAGTATTTT. This translates into CASGSGGTDTQYF.